This TCR beta chain was profiled in a study of T-cell reconstitution after alpha-beta-depleted transplantation in children. This sample's TCRbeta library carried unique molecular identifier barcodes. TCRdb reprocessed the PCR reads with MiXCR, giving one entry per CDR3 protein. Here the sample spans more than 200,000 distinct CDR3 sequences, approximately 9.9% being singletons. The V gene end was trimmed by 4 bases and the J gene end by 5 bases; junction bases not matched to a gene: 6. The CDR3 spans 14 residues. Germline V gene sequence: CDR1 MNHNS, CDR2 SASEGT. This clonotype was recorded many times.

Here the sequenced sample was PBMCs from the stem cell graft donor, taken from the stem cell graft. This sequence joins TRBV6-1 and TRBJ1-1, with TRBD1 matching 8 bases. The origin of this receptor is a human donor who donated a stem cell graft to a child with SCID. Here the CDR3 DNA reads TGTGCCAGCAGTGTTGGACAGGGAGGAACTGAAGCTTTCTTT. Encoded protein: CASSVGQGGTEAFF.